These 9 T cell receptor beta chains share one sample of origin, sequenced in a study of long-term antiretroviral therapy in people with HIV. Assay version v3.0 of immunoSEQ was used, and it was run at survey level. Clones were read by immunoSEQ multiplex PCR, and TCRdb kept only the in-frame ones, dropping some. This table has 21,000 or so clones, approximately 81% appearing once. The input for sequencing was unsorted PBMCs, taken at the start of antiretroviral therapy. These receptors originate from a man aged 50-60 years with HIV.

This clone has only a few counts. The chain carries TRBV7-2 and TRBJ2-7, with 8 bases that match TRBD1. Germline CDR1 and CDR2: SGHTA and FQGNSA. The CDR3 contains 15 residues. The junction had 10 bases not matched to a gene; V was cut back by 6 bases and J by 3 bases. CDR3 coding DNA: TGTGCCAGCAGTTACTACTCAGGGGGCGGCTACGAGCAGTACTTC. This codes for CASSYYSGGGYEQYF.

The rearrangement joins TRBV7-8 to TRBJ2-2, with TRBD2 identical over 8 bases. The germline gives CDR1 SGHVS, CDR2 FQNEAQ. The CDR3 consists of 16 residues. V trimming: 3 bases; J trimming: 8 bases; junction bases outside the gene matches: 11. The CDR3 here is CASSFRPGLGKGELFF. The CDR3 bases are TGTGCCAGCAGCTTCCGACCGGGACTAGGGAAGGGGGAGCTGTTTTTT.

The rearrangement joins TRBV27 to TRBJ2-7, with D possibly matching TRBD2 (5 bases). Germline V gene data show CDR1 as MNHEY and CDR2 as SMNVEV (reference sequence). V shed 0 bases and J shed 2 bases, with 11 bases lying between them. The CDR3 runs 15 residues. In nucleotides, the CDR3 is TGTGCCAGCAGTTTATCCCGCGGGTCCACCTACGAGCAGTACTTC. Translation gives CASSLSRGSTYEQYF.

As regards this clone: Other DNA sequences in the sample encode the same CDR3. V gene TRBV5-4 combines with J gene TRBJ1-5; unclear D gene. V lost 0 bases to trimming and J lost 1 base, with 5 bases between them. The CDR3 runs 14 residues. The V gene's germline CDR1 is SGHNT and CDR2 YYREEE (reference sequence). The CDR3 protein is CASSLDGSNQPQHF. The CDR3 DNA reads TGTGCCAGCAGCTTGGATGGGAGCAATCAGCCCCAGCATTTT.

The CDR3 nucleotides are TGTGCCATCAGTGAGTCAGGACTGGTGGGTGAGCAGTTCTTC. It encodes CAISESGLVGEQFF. The chain combines TRBV10-3 with TRBJ2-1; a weak D match, TRBD2 (5 bases). The V gene lost 0 bases and the J gene lost 9 bases, with 12 bases spanning the gap. The CDR3 spans 14 residues. The germline V gene has CDR1 ENHRY and CDR2 SYGVKD.

J is TRBJ2-7 and V is TRBV27; D may correspond to TRBD1 or TRBD2 (5 bases each). The CDR3 has 15 residues. The germline V gene has CDR1 MNHEY and CDR2 SMNVEV (reference sequence). Trimming removed 2 bases from V and 3 bases from J, with 14 bases in between. DNA of the CDR3: TGTGCCAGCAGTTTACGCCTACGGGACCACTACGAGCAGTACTTC. Residues: CASSLRLRDHYEQYF.

This sequence joins TRBV4-3 and TRBJ2-1, with TRBD2 identical over 7 bases. Germline assignment: CDR1 LGHNA and CDR2 YSLEER. The CDR3 loop spans 17 amino acids. V lost 2 bases and J lost 7; bases outside the gene matches: 14. The CDR3 loop reads CASSQKVLASNGNEQFF. DNA of the CDR3: TGCGCCAGCAGCCAAAAAGTACTAGCGTCAAACGGGAATGAGCAGTTCTTC.

CDR3 amino acids: CASSYSRGAEAFF. CDR3 coding DNA: TGTGCCAGCAGTTACTCTCGGGGAGCTGAAGCTTTCTTT. The chain recombines TRBV6-6 with TRBJ1-1, with D uncertain. The germline CDR1 and CDR2 sequences are MNHNY and SVGAGI (reference sequence). The CDR3 covers 13 residues. Trimming stripped 0 bases from V and 6 bases from J, with 8 bases between.

This chain links TRBV11-2 with TRBJ2-1; 14 bases are shared with TRBD2. Trimming removed 2 bases from V and 9 bases from J; junction bases left unmatched: 15. Germline V CDR1 and CDR2: SGHAT, FQNNGV. There are 19 residues in the CDR3. CDR3 in DNA: TGTGCCAGCAGCTTAAATATGGCCGGGACTAGCGGGAGAACCAGTGAGCAGTTCTTC. It encodes CASSLNMAGTSGRTSEQFF.